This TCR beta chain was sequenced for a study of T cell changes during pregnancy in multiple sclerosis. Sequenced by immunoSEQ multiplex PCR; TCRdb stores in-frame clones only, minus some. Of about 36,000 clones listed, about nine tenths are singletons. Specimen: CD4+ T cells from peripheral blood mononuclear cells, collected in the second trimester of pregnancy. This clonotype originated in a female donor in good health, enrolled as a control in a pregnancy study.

The CDR3 sequence is CASSFRLAGGGQETQYF. The CDR3 DNA sequence: TGCGCCAGCAGCTTCCGACTAGCGGGGGGGGGACAAGAGACCCAGTACTTC. V usage is TRBV5-1 and J usage is TRBJ2-5, with TRBD2 matching 14 bases. J was trimmed by 2 bases and V by 2 bases; bases with no gene match: 5. In germline, CDR1 is SGHRS, CDR2 YFSETQ. CDR3 length equals 17 residues.